Here is one T cell receptor (beta chain) with its context. Its antigen is as yet unknown. This record belongs to a study of CXCR3-negative and CXCR3-positive naive CD8 T cells. Whole-study results and caveats: A higher hydrophobicity marked the TRB CDR3s of CXCR3-positive naive cells versus CXCR3-negative naive cells. Naive subsets were similarly diverse, while memory CD8+ repertoires were much less diverse.

The libraries of TRB cDNA were constructed through 5' RACE using UMI labels. TCRdb reprocessed the 5' RACE reads, with one entry per CDR3 protein and no DNA. The sample table includes tens of thousands of distinct CDR3 sequences. The CDR3 covers 17 residues. Germline assignment: CDR1 SGHDN and CDR2 FVKESK. Sequenced input: naive CXCR3+ CD8+ T cells from blood. Noted subset: CD45RO-CCR7+CD27+CD95- naive CD8+ T cells expressing CXCR3 (TNR3+). The receptor was derived from a human donor in good health. Some clones in this sample may be carry-over from other donors' samples. V usage is TRBV14 and J usage is TRBJ2-3. The CDR3 region is CASSQAVWLSSTDTQYF.